Sequencing of this TCR beta chain was carried out in a study of T cell changes during pregnancy in multiple sclerosis. CDR1 SGHDT and CDR2 YYEEEE come from the germline V gene. This CDR3 region has 18 residues. Clones were sequenced by immunoSEQ multiplex PCR, and TCRdb holds only the in-frame ones, with some missing. The sample consists of about 17,000 clones, roughly 88% of them appearing once. The sequences come from CD8+ T cells from peripheral blood mononuclear cells, collected after pregnancy. The clonotype was recovered from a female donor in good health, enrolled as a control in a pregnancy study. The chain carries TRBV5-6 and TRBJ2-5, with 7 bases aligning to TRBD2. The DNA matches TRBJ2-7 better at its end, which makes the J call doubtful. The CDR3 loop reads CASSLGGGNTLKAYEQYF. The CDR3 region has the DNA TGTGCCAGCAGCTTGGGCGGGGGAAATACCTTGAAAGCTTACGAGCAGTACTTC.